The following is a T cell receptor (beta chain) sequence with its context. Its antigen specificity is not known. Base qualities are not at hand, and no much larger clone is one base apart. The CDR3 measures 13 amino acids from cysteine to phenylalanine. Only the CDR3 DNA stays, 39 bases, in frame from base 1. Trimming costs V 6 bases and J 8 bases, and their ends lie 16 bases apart. Based on the germline V gene, the CDR1 and CDR2 sequences are MNHEY and SVGAGI. The data stem from a study of blood T cell repertoires in COVID-19 (dated by TCRdb to 2020 to 2021). Some background on the complete study: Samples from collaborators originated in the United States, Italy and Spain and spanned both the acute and convalescent phases of COVID-19. The prospective study material was composed of cDNA or gDNA derived from T cells, B-cell-depleted T cells, or PBMCs. The dataset comprised deeply sampled blood TCRbeta repertoires from subjects exposed to, actively infected with, or recovered from COVID-19. The repertoires were released in a freely available public database meant as a resource for research on the immune response to SARS-CoV-2. Samples were obtained from the ongoing ImmuneRACE study (first 160 participants) and from some 1,300 subjects provided by 6 global collaborators. A de-identified subject ID, COVID-19 status, age in years and sex were almost always included in the sample metadata. Where available, HLA class I and class II types were taken from metadata supplied by the sample provider and were not determined by assay-based typing.

Each collaborating institution followed its own protocols to collect whole blood in K2EDTA tubes. For TCRbeta analysis, collaborator samples were shipped as frozen whole blood, as isolated PBMCs, or as DNA extracted from either sample type. Findings and caveats that apply to the study as a whole: How much clinical and demographic metadata was included differed by source and by participant, and the metadata was provided uncurated.

The immunoSEQ Assay, a bias-controlled multiplex PCR, was used to amplify TCRbeta CDR3 regions from genomic DNA. The original methods were these. Nucleated cell counts per sample were estimated from amplification of reference gene primers within the assay. Sequence reads were collapsed and filtered to measure the absolute abundance of every unique TCRbeta CDR3 rearrangement. For each sample, productive Simpson clonality was calculated as the square root of Simpson's diversity index across productive rearrangements. TCRdb limited this immuneACCESS table to in-frame rearrangements with V and J called. A share of clones is missing; checked studies link under half to unresolved V genes, and the rest is unexplained. The DNA was the basis for D and trimming; V, J and clone size are from that table. Within this sample are some 200,000 clones, with approximately 82% of them counted one time only. The biggest ten clones account for approximately 6.9% of the sample.

This TCR derives from a human donor with acute or convalescent COVID-19. The donor label of this sample is uncertain. The sequence links TRBV6-5 to TRBJ1-1; too little of a D gene remains to name it. Sequenced material: peripheral blood. The CDR3 region has the sequence CASRDPGVLEAFF. The DNA reads as follows: TGTGCCAGCAGGGACCCCGGGGTACTAGAAGCTTTCTTT.